These T cell receptor beta chains were read from a single sample in a study of cytomegalovirus exposure and HLA in healthy donors. The table came from immunoSEQ multiplex PCR; TCRdb's copy has only in-frame clones and leaves some out. The repertoire consists of around 190,000 clones, with about 80% occurring once and the leading ten covering approximately 0.69%. Sequencing was done on a sample of PBMCs. These receptor sequences come from a woman between 40 and 50 years old in good health and CMV-seronegative. Both conserved end residues are part of each CDR3. The order of the fields is J gene, clone size, D gene, V gene, CDR3 length, CDR3 DNA, CDR3 protein. A D gene is named only where the DNA matches it firmly. Part of the rows lack a size; the others show once, few, many or a class for expanded clones.

J gene: TRBJ2-5
clone size: -
D gene: -
V gene: TRBV28
CDR3 length: 14
CDR3 DNA: TGTGCCAGCAGTATACGGACACCCCAAGAGACCCAGTACTTC
CDR3 protein: CASSIRTPQETQYF

J gene: TRBJ2-3
clone size: -
D gene: TRBD2
V gene: TRBV19
CDR3 length: 14
CDR3 DNA: TGTGCCAGTAGTCTCCGTCGGGGGGCAGATACGCAGTATTTT
CDR3 protein: CASSLRRGADTQYF

J gene: TRBJ2-7
clone size: once
D gene: TRBD1
V gene: TRBV7-2
CDR3 length: 14
CDR3 DNA: TGTGCCAGCAGCCCCCAGAGGGGGCTTTACGAGCAGTACTTC
CDR3 protein: CASSPQRGLYEQYF

J gene: TRBJ2-1
clone size: -
D gene: TRBD2
V gene: TRBV6-4
CDR3 length: 14
CDR3 DNA: TGTGCCAGCAGAATCGAAAGCGGGAGTTCTGAGCAGTTCTTC
CDR3 protein: CASRIESGSSEQFF

J gene: TRBJ1-3
clone size: few
D gene: -
V gene: TRBV4-1
CDR3 length: 16
CDR3 DNA: TGCGCCAGCAGGCACGTGGCACGTACCACGGGAAACACCATATATTTT
CDR3 protein: CASRHVARTTGNTIYF

J gene: TRBJ2-1
clone size: -
D gene: -
V gene: TRBV30
CDR3 length: 13
CDR3 DNA: TGTGCCTGGAGGAGGAGCTCCTACAATGAGCAGTTCTTC
CDR3 protein: CAWRRSSYNEQFF

J gene: TRBJ2-7
clone size: -
D gene: -
V gene: TRBV5-1
CDR3 length: 14
CDR3 DNA: TGCGCCAGCAGCTTAGGGGCAGAGACCTACGAGCAGTACTTC
CDR3 protein: CASSLGAETYEQYF

J gene: TRBJ2-3
clone size: -
D gene: -
V gene: TRBV5-6
CDR3 length: 15
CDR3 DNA: TGTGCCAGCAGCTTGTGGCGCAGGTCGACAGATACGCAGTATTTT
CDR3 protein: CASSLWRRSTDTQYF

J gene: TRBJ1-4
clone size: -
D gene: -
V gene: TRBV7-9
CDR3 length: 15
CDR3 DNA: TGTGCCAGCAGCCGGCGCGGGGAGACTAATGAAAAACTGTTTTTT
CDR3 protein: CASSRRGETNEKLFF

J gene: TRBJ2-2
clone size: -
D gene: TRBD2
V gene: TRBV9
CDR3 length: 15
CDR3 DNA: TGTGCCAGCAGCGTAGCGAGCGGGAGAGTGGGGGAGCTGTTTTTT
CDR3 protein: CASSVASGRVGELFF

J gene: TRBJ2-7
clone size: -
D gene: TRBD1
V gene: TRBV4-3
CDR3 length: 14
CDR3 DNA: TGCGCCAGCAGCCAGAGGGGACAGGGCGTCGAGCAGTACTTC
CDR3 protein: CASSQRGQGVEQYF

J gene: TRBJ1-2
clone size: -
D gene: TRBD1
V gene: TRBV5-4
CDR3 length: 13
CDR3 DNA: TGTGCCAGCAGCCAGGGACAGAACTATGGCTACACCTTC
CDR3 protein: CASSQGQNYGYTF

J gene: TRBJ2-3
clone size: -
D gene: TRBD1
V gene: TRBV14
CDR3 length: 15
CDR3 DNA: TGTGCCAGCAGTTCCGGGACAGGGGGCATCGATACGCAGTATTTT
CDR3 protein: CASSSGTGGIDTQYF

J gene: TRBJ2-1
clone size: -
D gene: -
V gene: TRBV5-1
CDR3 length: 16
CDR3 DNA: TGCGCCAGCAGCCTGAATCAGGGCGGCGCTTACAATGAGCAGTTCTTC
CDR3 protein: CASSLNQGGAYNEQFF

J gene: TRBJ2-7
clone size: once
D gene: -
V gene: TRBV27
CDR3 length: 14
CDR3 DNA: TGTGCCAGCAGTGGAGCGTTGGGTCCCTACGAGCAGTACTTC
CDR3 protein: CASSGALGPYEQYF

J gene: TRBJ1-2
clone size: -
D gene: TRBD1
V gene: TRBV19
CDR3 length: 13
CDR3 DNA: TGTGCCAGTAGTTCCCGACAGGGGTGTGGCTACACCTTC
CDR3 protein: CASSSRQGCGYTF

J gene: TRBJ1-2
clone size: -
D gene: -
V gene: TRBV6-1
CDR3 length: 13
CDR3 DNA: TGTGCCAGCTTCCCGGCAGGGCGCTATGGCTACACCTTC
CDR3 protein: CASFPAGRYGYTF

J gene: TRBJ2-1
clone size: -
D gene: TRBD1
V gene: TRBV5-6
CDR3 length: 17
CDR3 DNA: TGTGCCAGCAGCTTGAGCGGGGCGGGACAGGGGGGTAATGAGCAGTTCTTC
CDR3 protein: CASSLSGAGQGGNEQFF

J gene: TRBJ1-2
clone size: once
D gene: TRBD1
V gene: TRBV7-9
CDR3 length: 15
CDR3 DNA: TGTGCCAGCAGCTTAGGAGACAGGGGCCTCTATGGCTACACCTTC
CDR3 protein: CASSLGDRGLYGYTF

J gene: TRBJ2-3
clone size: few
D gene: TRBD2
V gene: TRBV30
CDR3 length: 16
CDR3 DNA: TGTGCCTGGAGTGTTTGGGCGGGGGGGTCCACAGATACGCAGTATTTT
CDR3 protein: CAWSVWAGGSTDTQYF

J gene: TRBJ2-2
clone size: few
D gene: -
V gene: TRBV6-5
CDR3 length: 14
CDR3 DNA: TGTGCCAGCAGTTACTCGGGGAGAACCGGGGAGCTGTTTTTT
CDR3 protein: CASSYSGRTGELFF

J gene: TRBJ2-1
clone size: -
D gene: -
V gene: TRBV5-1
CDR3 length: 15
CDR3 DNA: TGCGCCAGCAGCTTAATGACAAGCTCCTACAATGAGCAGTTCTTC
CDR3 protein: CASSLMTSSYNEQFF

J gene: TRBJ2-3
clone size: -
D gene: -
V gene: TRBV9
CDR3 length: 15
CDR3 DNA: TGTGCCAGCAGTAATGGGGGGGCCCGCACAGATACGCAGTATTTT
CDR3 protein: CASSNGGARTDTQYF

J gene: TRBJ1-5
clone size: -
D gene: -
V gene: TRBV19
CDR3 length: 14
CDR3 DNA: TGTGCCAGTAGTAGTTTAGAGGGTTATCAGCCCCAGCATTTT
CDR3 protein: CASSSLEGYQPQHF